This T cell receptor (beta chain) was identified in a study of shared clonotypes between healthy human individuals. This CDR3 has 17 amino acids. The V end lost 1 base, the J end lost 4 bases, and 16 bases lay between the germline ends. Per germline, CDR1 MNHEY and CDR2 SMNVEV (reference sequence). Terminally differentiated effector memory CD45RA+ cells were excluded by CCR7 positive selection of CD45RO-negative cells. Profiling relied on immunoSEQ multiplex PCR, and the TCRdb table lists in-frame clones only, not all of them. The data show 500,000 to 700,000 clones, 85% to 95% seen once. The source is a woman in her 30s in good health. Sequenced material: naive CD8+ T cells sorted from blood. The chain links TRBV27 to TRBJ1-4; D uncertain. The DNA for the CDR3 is TGTGCCAGCAGTTTATTCTCGCCGGGTCAGATTAATGAAAAACTGTTTTTT. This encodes CASSLFSPGQINEKLFF.